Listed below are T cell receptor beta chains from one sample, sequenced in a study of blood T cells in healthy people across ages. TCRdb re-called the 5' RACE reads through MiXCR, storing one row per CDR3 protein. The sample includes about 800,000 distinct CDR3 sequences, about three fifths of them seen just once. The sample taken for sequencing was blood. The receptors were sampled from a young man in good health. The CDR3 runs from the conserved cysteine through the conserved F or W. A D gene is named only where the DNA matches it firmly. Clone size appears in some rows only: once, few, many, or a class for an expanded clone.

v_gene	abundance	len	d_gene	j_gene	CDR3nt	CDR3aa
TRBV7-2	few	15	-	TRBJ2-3	TGTGCCAGCAGGCGTCTCGAGGGGAATTCAGATACGCAGTATTTT	CASRRLEGNSDTQYF
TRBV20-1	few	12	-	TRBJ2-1	TGCAGTGCCAGACTCGGGACCGATGAGCAGTTCTTC	CSARLGTDEQFF
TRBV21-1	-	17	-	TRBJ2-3	TGTGCCAGCCGACCTGTCCCGGACCAGAGGGACCCAGATACGCAGTATTTT	CASRPVPDQRDPDTQYF
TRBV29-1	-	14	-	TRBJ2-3	TGCAGCGTAACAGGGTTCTCTAGCACAGATACGCAGTATTTT	CSVTGFSSTDTQYF
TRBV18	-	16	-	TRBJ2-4	TGTGCCAGCTCACCGATACAGGTCGGGGCCTACAATGAGCAGTACTTC	CASSPIQVGAYNEQYF
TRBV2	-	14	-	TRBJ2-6	TGTGCCGGCAGACAGAGCTCTGGGGCCAACGTCCTGACTTTC	CAGRQSSGANVLTF
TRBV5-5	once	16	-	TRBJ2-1	TGTGCCAGCAGCTCTAGGGCGGAGAGACCCTACAATGAGCAGTTCTTC	CASSSRAERPYNEQFF
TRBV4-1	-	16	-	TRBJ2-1	TGCGCCAGCAGCTCCCCGTTCGCGGGGCAAGACAATGAGCAGTTCTTC	CASSSPFAGQDNEQFF
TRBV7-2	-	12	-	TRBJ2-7	TGTGCCAACAGCGTTAGCTCCTACGAGCAGTACTTC	CANSVSSYEQYF
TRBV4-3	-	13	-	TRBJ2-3	TGCGCCAGCAGCCACGAACGAGGGGATACGCAGTATTTT	CASSHERGDTQYF
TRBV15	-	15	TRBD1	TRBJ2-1	TGTGCCACCAGCAGAGATCGAGGGACAGGCGCTGAGCAGTTCTTC	CATSRDRGTGAEQFF
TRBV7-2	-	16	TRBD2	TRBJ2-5	TGTGCCAGCAGCTCCACTACGGGACTAGCGGGAAATGAGCAGTACTTC	CASSSTTGLAGNEQYF
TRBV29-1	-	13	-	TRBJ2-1	TGCAGCGTCATTAGCGGAATAAACAATGAGCAGTTCTTC	CSVISGINNEQFF
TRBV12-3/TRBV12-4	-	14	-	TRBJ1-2	TGTGCCAGCAGTTCCGGGGGAAGGGCTGTTGGCTACACCTTC	CASSSGGRAVGYTF
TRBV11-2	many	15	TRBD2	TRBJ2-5	TGTGCCAGCAGCTTGATCCTAGCGGGGGGGGAGACCCAGTACTTC	CASSLILAGGETQYF
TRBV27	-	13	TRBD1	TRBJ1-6	TGTGCCAGCAGCAACGACAGGGGTTCACCCCTCCACTTT	CASSNDRGSPLHF
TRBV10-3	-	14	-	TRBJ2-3	TGTGCCCTCGCAAAGGGCGGGACGGCAGATACGCAGTATTTT	CALAKGGTADTQYF
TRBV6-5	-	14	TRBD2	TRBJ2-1	TGTGCCAGCAGTTACTCGCCTAGCGGAGACGAGCAGTTCTTC	CASSYSPSGDEQFF
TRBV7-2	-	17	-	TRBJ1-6	TGTGCCAGCAGCTTAGACGCGAGGAGCAGGCGTAATTCACCCCTCCACTTT	CASSLDARSRRNSPLHF
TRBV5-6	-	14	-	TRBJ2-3	TGTGCCAGCAGCACGATTAGCGTCTCAGATACGCAGTATTTT	CASSTISVSDTQYF
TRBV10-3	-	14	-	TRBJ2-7	TGTGCCATCAGTGAGGTGGGCGTTACCTACGAGCAGTACTTC	CAISEVGVTYEQYF
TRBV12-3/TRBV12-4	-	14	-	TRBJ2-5	TGTGCCAGCAGCCGCGGGACTCGAACGGAGACCCAGTACTTC	CASSRGTRTETQYF
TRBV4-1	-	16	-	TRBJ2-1	TGCGCCAGCAGCCAAGGAAGGGGAGCAGCCAGGAATGAGCAGTTCTTC	CASSQGRGAARNEQFF
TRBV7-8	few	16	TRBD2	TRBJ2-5	TGTGCCAGCAGCCCCCTCGGCGGGGGGCTTAAAGAGACCCAGTACTTC	CASSPLGGGLKETQYF